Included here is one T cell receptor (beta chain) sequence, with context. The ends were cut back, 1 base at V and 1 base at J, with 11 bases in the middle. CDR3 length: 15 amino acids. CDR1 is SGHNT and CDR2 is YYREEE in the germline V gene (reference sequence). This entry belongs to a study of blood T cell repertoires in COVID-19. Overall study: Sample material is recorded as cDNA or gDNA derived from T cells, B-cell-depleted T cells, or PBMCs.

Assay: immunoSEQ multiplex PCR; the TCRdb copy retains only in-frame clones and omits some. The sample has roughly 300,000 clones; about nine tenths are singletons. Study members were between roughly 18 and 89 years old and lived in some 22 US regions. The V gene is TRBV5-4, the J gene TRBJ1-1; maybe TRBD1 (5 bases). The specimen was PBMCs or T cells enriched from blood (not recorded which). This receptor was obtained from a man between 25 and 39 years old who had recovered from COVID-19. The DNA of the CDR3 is TGTGCCAGCAGCTTGTACTCGGGGGGGAACACTGAAGCTTTCTTT. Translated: CASSLYSGGNTEAFF.